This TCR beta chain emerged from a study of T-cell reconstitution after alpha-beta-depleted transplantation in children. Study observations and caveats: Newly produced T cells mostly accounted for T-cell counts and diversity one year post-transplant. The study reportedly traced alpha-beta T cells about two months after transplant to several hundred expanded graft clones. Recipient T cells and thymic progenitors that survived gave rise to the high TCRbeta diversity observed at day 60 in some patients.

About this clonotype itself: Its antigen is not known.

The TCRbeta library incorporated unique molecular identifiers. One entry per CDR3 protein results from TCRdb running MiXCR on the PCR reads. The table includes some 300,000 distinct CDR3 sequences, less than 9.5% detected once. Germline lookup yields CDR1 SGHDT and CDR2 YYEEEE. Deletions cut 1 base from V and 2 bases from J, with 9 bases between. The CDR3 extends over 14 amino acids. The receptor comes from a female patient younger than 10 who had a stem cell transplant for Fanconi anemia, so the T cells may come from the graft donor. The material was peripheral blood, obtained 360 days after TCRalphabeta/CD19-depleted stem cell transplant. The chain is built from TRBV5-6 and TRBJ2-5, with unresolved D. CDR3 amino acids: CASSLLALQETQYF. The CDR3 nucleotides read TGTGCCAGCAGCTTGCTGGCCTTACAAGAGACCCAGTACTTC.